This T cell receptor beta chain emerged from a study of CD8+ T cells in alopecia areata (dated by TCRdb to the late 2010s). Study-level background: The treated patients took part in an open-label pilot trial in which moderate-to-severe alopecia areata was treated with oral tofacitinib at 5 to 10 mg twice daily. Tofacitinib was administered for 6 to 18 months, and 6 months of follow-up off drug were then conducted to assess delayed response and recurrence. TCRbeta CDR3 regions were amplified by immunoSEQ multiplex PCR using 35 Vbeta forward and 13 Jbeta reverse primers. Human TCRbeta sequencing covered scalp tissue and sorted CD4+ and CD8+ peripheral blood T cells from patchy and totalis/universalis alopecia areata patients and healthy controls. Clonality in the scalp was compared among normal scalp (n=4), patchy alopecia areata scalp (n=8), and alopecia totalis/universalis scalp (n=8). The study used high-throughput TCRbeta sequencing to examine T cell clonal expansion in alopecia areata, in both the C3H/HeJ mouse model and human patients. RNA was obtained with the PAXgene miRNA kit for fixed scalp, the miRNeasy kit for PBMCs, and the RNeasy kit for mouse skin. Tofacitinib-treated patients had biopsies at baseline and at 4 and 24 weeks of treatment, with a later scalp biopsy in several patients.

Concerning this clone itself: Which antigen it targets is not known. No much larger clonotype is one base removed from it; base qualities were not supplied.

From alopecia areata patients, peripheral blood was collected along with lesional scalp punch biopsies. Human scalp biopsies went straight into PAXgene tissue containers for immediate fixation. Clipping removes 5 bases from V and 2 bases from J, with 6 as the unmatched junction base count. Sequences MDHEN (CDR1) and SYDVKM (CDR2) are obtained from the germline V gene. The CDR3, from cysteine to phenylalanine, totals 16 residues. Just the 48-base CDR3 DNA is kept, in frame starting at base 1. The paper as a whole reports these results and caveats: Compared with mice, TCR sequences shared between patients were less clear, possibly partly because of HLA diversity across the patient population. Unlike mouse skin, where gammadelta T cells dominate, normal human skin contains resident alphabeta T cells that get sequenced too, which complicates analysis of the scalp TCR repertoire. Compared with normal scalp, lesional scalp, particularly in alopecia totalis/universalis, had higher clonality and more expanded CD8+ clones, which suggests antigenic drive.

Library preparation was by the immunoSEQ multiplex PCR assay. To provide template for TCR sequencing, every sample had RNA extracted and reverse transcribed into cDNA. First-strand cDNA was synthesized using SuperScript III with a 2:1 mix of oligo-dT and random hexamers. Amplification bias was assessed with a synthetic immune receptor repertoire, and residual bias was removed computationally. Turning to the authors' computational methods: Raw reads were preprocessed for error removal, and CDR3 was defined according to IMGT conventions as running from the conserved cysteine to phenylalanine. Clonality was calculated as 1 minus Shannon entropy normalized by log2 of the number of productive unique TCRs. Scalp TCRbeta sequences were cross-referenced with sorted blood CD4 and CD8 repertoires so that the CD4 or CD8 identity of scalp clones could be inferred. Sourced from immuneACCESS, this table was stored by TCRdb with only in-frame sequences that have V and J called. A share of the clones is absent; for the studies checked, an unresolved V gene accounts for under half, and the remainder has no known explanation. That table supplies the V and J calls and clone size; D and trimming were determined from the DNA. Here the sample has approximately 12,000 clones; 50% to 70% occur a single time. The ten biggest clones cover roughly 13% of the sample.

The rearrangement joined TRBV28 to TRBJ2-5, with 12 central nucleotides matching TRBD2. The source of this sequence is a human donor with alopecia areata. The specimen was skin. At the DNA level, the sequence is TGTGCCAGCAGTCCCCGGACTAGCGGGGCTCAAGAGACCCAGTACTTC. Its translation is CASSPRTSGAQETQYF. With all but the CDR3 taken from the reference TRBV28 and TRBJ2-5 genes, the full variable domain is: DVKVTQSSRYLVKRTGEKVFLECVQDMDHENMFWYRQDPGLGLRLIYFSYDVKMKEKGDIPEGYSVSREKKERFSLILESASTNQTSMYLCASSPRTSGAQETQYFGPGTRLLVL.